These 27 T cell receptor beta chains were all obtained from the same sample, sequenced in a study of blood T cell repertoires in COVID-19. Clones were read by immunoSEQ multiplex PCR, and TCRdb kept only the in-frame ones, dropping some. The data contain some 350,000 clones, roughly 89% of them seen just once; the ten biggest clones take up 3% to 4%. Sequenced input: peripheral blood. Receptors were obtained from a woman aged 18 to 35 who had recovered from COVID-19.

This clone was picked up a small number of times. The sample has other DNA sequences that encode this CDR3 too. This chain connects TRBV27 to TRBJ1-2; 8 nucleotides line up with TRBD1. With V trimmed by 5 bases and J by 4 bases, 6 bases remained unmatched. Germline V gene lookup returns CDR1 MNHEY and CDR2 SMNVEV (reference sequence). CDR3 length equals 14 residues. CDR3 loop: CASSPRQGSYGYTF. The CDR3 DNA reads TGTGCCAGCAGTCCCCGACAGGGGAGCTATGGCTACACCTTC.

This clone was counted a few times. The genes are TRBV13 and TRBJ2-1, with 13 positions matching TRBD2. With 5 bases clipped from V and 8 bases from J, the junction kept 6 bases outside the gene matches. The V gene's germline CDR1 is PRHDT and CDR2 FYEKMQ (reference sequence). The CDR3 contains 15 residues. The CDR3 region has the DNA TGTGCCAGCAGCCGCTGGACTAGCGGGAGAGATGAGCAGTTCTTC. Its translation: CASSRWTSGRDEQFF.

In its sample, this clone was seen once. This chain links TRBV19 with TRBJ2-1; 9 bases are a match to TRBD2. Germline V gene sequence: CDR1 LNHDA, CDR2 SQIVND (reference sequence). The CDR3 totals 17 residues. After removal of 3 bases from V and 6 bases from J, the junction contained 12 bases not matched to a gene. The CDR3 region has the DNA TGTGCCAGTAGTATTGCAGGGCGGGAGGGCCCCAGCAATGAGCAGTTCTTC. It translates to CASSIAGREGPSNEQFF. The entire variable domain, with the rest obtained from reference TRBV19 and TRBJ2-1, is as follows: DGGITQSPKYLFRKEGQNVTLSCEQNLNHDAMYWYRQDPGQGLRLIYYSQIVNDFQKGDIAEGYSVSREKKESFPLTVTSAQKNPTAFYLCASSIAGREGPSNEQFFGPGTRLTVL.

The J gene is TRBJ2-3, the V gene TRBV24-1; tentative D call: TRBD2 (6 bases). The CDR3 sequence is 16 residues long. Germline loops: CDR1 KGHDR, CDR2 SFDVKD. Trimming took off 9 bases at V and 1 base at J, with 19 bases between the two ends. The CDR3 loop reads CATEAGRTPRTDTQYF. The CDR3 bases are TGTGCCACCGAAGCGGGCCGAACGCCCCGCACAGATACGCAGTATTTT.

The chain links TRBV25-1 to TRBJ1-4; D ambiguous. Trimming removed 6 bases from V and 7 bases from J, with 15 bases in between. Germline assignment: CDR1 MGHDK and CDR2 SYGVNS. This CDR3 is built from 14 residues. The CDR3 region has the DNA TGTGCCAGCAGGGAGGGAGGAATCGGTGAAAAACTGTTTTTT. Amino acid sequence: CASREGGIGEKLFF.

The CDR3 is CASSDLNTGELFF. Written as DNA, the CDR3 is TGTGCCAGCAGCGACTTGAACACCGGGGAGCTGTTTTTT. The V call is TRBV9, the J call TRBJ2-2; no clear D. Trimming took 3 bases from V and 1 from J, leaving 4 bases between them. Germline values: CDR1 SGDLS, CDR2 YYNGEE. The CDR3 runs 13 residues.

The CDR3 region has the DNA TGCGCCAGCAGCCGCGTCGGGGGAGGAACCGGGGAGCTGTTTTTT. The encoded protein is CASSRVGGGTGELFF. The J gene is TRBJ2-2, the V gene TRBV4-3; D is perhaps TRBD2 (6 bases). Germline assignment: CDR1 LGHNA and CDR2 YSLEER. The CDR3 contains 15 residues. V lost 4 bases and J lost 5, with 14 bases in between.

CDR3 region: CASSQGISRGDTQYF. As DNA, the CDR3 is TGCGCCAGCAGCCAAGGGATTAGCAGGGGTGATACGCAGTATTTT. V gene TRBV4-3 combines with J gene TRBJ2-3, with D possibly being TRBD1 (6 bases). The CDR3 consists of 15 residues. Germline assignment: CDR1 LGHNA and CDR2 YSLEER. V was pared by 1 base and J by 6 bases, with 14 bases between.

The rearrangement joins TRBV2 to TRBJ2-1; the match to TRBD1 covers 8 bases. The germline V gene has CDR1 SNHLY and CDR2 FYNNEI. With 5 bases clipped from V and 3 bases from J, the junction kept 3 bases outside the gene matches. CDR3 size: 14 residues. The CDR3 here is CASSPGQDYNEQFF. The CDR3 DNA reads as TGTGCCAGCAGTCCGGGACAGGACTACAATGAGCAGTTCTTC.

This chain uses TRBV6-2 or TRBV6-3 with TRBJ2-7, with D tentatively TRBD2 (6 bases). V was cut by 2 bases and J by 4 bases, with 15 bases left in between. CDR1 and CDR2 (germline): MNHEY, SVGEGT. The CDR3 loop spans 15 amino acids. The CDR3 nucleotides read TGTGCCAGCAGTTACGGGCGCGGGATGACGTACGAGCAGTACGTC. This encodes CASSYGRGMTYEQYV.

This rearrangement joins TRBV19 to TRBJ1-2; 7 nucleotides match TRBD1. Trimming at V came to 1 base and at J to 4 bases, leaving 6 bases not matched to a gene. The germline CDR1 and CDR2 sequences are LNHDA and SQIVND (reference sequence). This CDR3 comprises 15 residues. The CDR3 region has the DNA TGTGCCAGTAGTATAGTCCCGGGACAGACCTATGGCTACACCTTC. This codes for CASSIVPGQTYGYTF.

V and J are TRBV6-5 and TRBJ2-5; D gene unclear. Looked up from germline, CDR1 is MNHEY and CDR2 is SVGAGI. V lost 4 bases, J lost 0 bases, and 3 bases lay in between. The CDR3 has 12 residues. Here the CDR3 reads CASSSYQETQYF. CDR3 in DNA: TGTGCCAGCAGTTCGTACCAAGAGACCCAGTACTTC.

V usage is TRBV5-1 and J usage is TRBJ2-1; 8 positions match TRBD1. CDR1 is SGHRS, CDR2 YFSETQ, per germline. The CDR3 runs to 15 residues. Trimming at V came to 1 base and at J to 8 bases, leaving 8 bases not matched to a gene. CDR3 in amino acids: CASSLLEAGGHEQFF. CDR3 coding DNA: TGCGCCAGCAGCTTGTTGGAGGCAGGGGGCCATGAGCAGTTCTTC.

The chain recombines TRBV29-1 with TRBJ2-1; tentatively, D is TRBD2 (6 bases). Germline loops: CDR1 SQVTM, CDR2 ANQGSEA. Trimming stripped 3 bases from V and 9 bases from J, with 24 bases between. The CDR3 is 16 residues long. The CDR3 loop is CSVDAGLGIRMGEQFF. The CDR3 bases are TGCAGCGTTGACGCGGGGTTGGGAATTCGGATGGGTGAGCAGTTCTTC.

V usage is TRBV5-6 and J usage is TRBJ1-5; D is unclear. This CDR3 spans 14 amino acids. The V gene's germline CDR1 is SGHDT and CDR2 YYEEEE. With 1 base removed from V and 4 bases from J, the gap between germline ends came to 9 bases. The CDR3 sequence: CASSLSGGNQPQHF. The CDR3 region has the DNA TGTGCCAGCAGCTTGTCAGGAGGTAATCAGCCCCAGCATTTT. The whole variable domain, filled in from reference TRBV5-6 and TRBJ1-5, reads DAGVTQSPTHLIKTRGQQVTLRCSPKSGHDTVSWYQQALGQGPQFIFQYYEEEERQRGNFPDRFSGHQFPNYSSELNVNALLLGDSALYLCASSLSGGNQPQHFGDGTRLSIL.

The rearrangement links TRBV19 to TRBJ2-5; a possible D gene is TRBD1 (6 bases). V was shortened by 10 bases and J by 1 base, with 13 bases between the two germline ends. Germline CDR1 is LNHDA and CDR2 is SQIVND (reference sequence). The CDR3 consists of 13 residues. The CDR3 region has the DNA TGTGCCACCAGGGGTAGGGGCCAAGAGACCCAGTACTTC. This gives the protein CATRGRGQETQYF.

The chain joins TRBV7-8 to TRBJ1-2, with no clear D. Germline-derived CDR1 and CDR2 are SGHVS and FQNEAQ. The CDR3 has 14 amino acids. V was trimmed by 1 base and J by 5 bases, leaving 11 bases between them. The CDR3 nucleotides are TGTGCCAGCAGCTTAGGAGGGAGTCGGTATGGCTACACCTTC. Translated, it gives CASSLGGSRYGYTF.

CDR3 residues: CATSHLRHPRRTIYF. The CDR3 DNA follows: TGTGCCACCAGTCACCTCAGACATCCCCGCCGCACCATATATTTT. The chain couples TRBV24-1 to TRBJ1-3; D not certain. This CDR3 has 15 amino acids. The germline CDR1 and CDR2 sequences are KGHDR and SFDVKD. The V gene lost 6 bases and the J gene lost 9 bases, with 20 bases spanning the gap.

The rearrangement uses TRBV9 and TRBJ1-2, with 8 bases that match TRBD1. This CDR3 contains 14 residues. V was clipped by 4 bases and J by 4 bases; unmatched bases: 6. The germline V gene has CDR1 SGDLS and CDR2 YYNGEE. CDR3 sequence reads: CASSTGTGLYGYTF. The DNA for the CDR3 is TGTGCCAGCAGCACCGGGACAGGCCTCTATGGCTACACCTTC.

The chain has TRBV4-3 and TRBJ2-1; 7 bases are shared with TRBD2. J gave up 7 bases and V 4 bases, and 7 bases lay outside the gene matches. Per germline, CDR1 LGHNA and CDR2 YSLEER. CDR3 length: 14 residues. CDR3 sequence (DNA): TGCGCCAGCAGCCGAGGACTGGGGGGGAATGAGCAGTTCTTC. This translates into CASSRGLGGNEQFF.

Of note for this clone: Other DNA sequences in the sample encode the same CDR3. This chain connects TRBV3-1 (or the pseudogene TRBV3-2) to TRBJ1-2; weak D call: TRBD1 (6 bases). The germline V gene has CDR1 LGHDT and CDR2 YNNKEL (reference sequence). CDR3 length equals 13 residues. V gave up 0 bases and J gave up 4 bases, with 6 bases separating them. The CDR3 DNA is TGTGCCAGCAGCCAAGACAGGGGCTATGGCTACACCTTC. As protein: CASSQDRGYGYTF.

In nucleotides, the CDR3 is TGTGCCAGTAGTTCGGGAGCTCAAGTCAGCCCCCAGCATTTT. This encodes CASSSGAQVSPQHF. This chain uses TRBV19 with TRBJ1-5; D gene unclear. The V and J ends lost 5 bases and 10 bases respectively, with 18 bases between them. The CDR3 loop spans 14 amino acids. The germline V gene has CDR1 LNHDA and CDR2 SQIVND (reference sequence).

The V gene is TRBV4-1, the J gene TRBJ1-2; D gene unclear. CDR3 size: 15 residues. With 0 bases removed from V and 2 bases from J, the gap between germline ends came to 10 bases. CDR1 and CDR2 from the germline V gene are MGHRA and YSYEKL. The CDR3 bases are TGCGCCAGCAGCCAAGATAATAATCAGAACTATGGCTACACCTTC. This translates into CASSQDNNQNYGYTF.

V gene TRBV5-4 combines with J gene TRBJ2-3, with D perhaps TRBD1 (6 bases). Germline assignment: CDR1 SGHNT and CDR2 YYREEE (reference sequence). V was cut by 3 bases and J by 2 bases, with 13 bases left in between. The length of the CDR3 is 15 residues. CDR3 DNA: TGTGCCAGCAGCTATGACAGGCGCCTCACAGATACGCAGTATTTT. Translated: CASSYDRRLTDTQYF.

The J gene is TRBJ2-4, the V gene TRBV11-3; maybe TRBD2 (5 bases). Trimming stripped 5 bases from V and 3 bases from J, with 20 bases between. The length of the CDR3 is 17 residues. Per germline, CDR1 SGHNT and CDR2 YENEEA. CDR3: CASSPRFLRTYKNIQYF. The CDR3 DNA follows: TGTGCCAGCAGCCCCCGTTTTCTAAGGACTTACAAAAACATTCAGTACTTC.

The gene calls are TRBV9 and TRBJ2-3, with 8 bases fitting TRBD1. The J segment lost 4 bases and the V segment lost 3 bases, leaving 10 bases of the junction unmatched. The CDR3 has 16 amino acids. Germline-derived CDR1 and CDR2 are SGDLS and YYNGEE. The CDR3 protein is CASSAVAAGGADTQYF. CDR3 DNA sequence: TGTGCCAGCAGCGCTGTGGCGGCAGGGGGCGCAGATACGCAGTATTTT.

The genes are TRBV29-1 and TRBJ1-1; 8 nucleotides line up with TRBD1. Per the germline V gene, CDR1 is SQVTM and CDR2 is ANQGSEA. The CDR3 loop spans 16 amino acids. The V gene end was trimmed by 4 bases and the J gene end by 0 bases; junction bases not matched to a gene: 10. The chain's CDR3 is CSVAARGLIMNTEAFF. The CDR3 region has the DNA TGCAGCGTTGCGGCCAGGGGGCTCATCATGAACACTGAAGCTTTCTTT.